This TCR beta chain emerged from a study of cytomegalovirus exposure and HLA in healthy donors. The study, taken as a whole, reports: TCR sequences were mostly rare, though some public TCRs occurred in many donors.

Regarding this clone: Its target is unknown.

Profiled with immunoSEQ multiplex PCR; TCRdb holds only in-frame clones, not every one. The table shows 150,000 to 200,000 clones, with around nine tenths occurring only once. The germline V gene has CDR1 SGHKS and CDR2 YYEKEE (reference sequence). CDR3 length: 15 residues. V was pared by 3 bases and J by 2 bases, with 14 bases between. This TCR was sampled from a young woman in good health and CMV-seronegative. V usage is TRBV5-5 and J usage is TRBJ1-1; a weak D match, TRBD1 (5 bases). The sequenced sample consisted of PBMCs. The CDR3 DNA sequence: TGTGCCAGCAGCTACTCGACAGTGAGAAACACTGAAGCTTTCTTT. Protein product: CASSYSTVRNTEAFF.